These T cell receptor beta chains were read from a single sample in a study of patients and donors after allogeneic stem cell transplantation. TCRdb fed the RT-PCR reads into MiXCR, producing one record per CDR3 protein. Here the sample spans hundreds of thousands of distinct CDR3 sequences, 16% being singletons. Material: blood, either unsorted or a sorted T cell fraction (not recorded which). All receptors come from a human donor who was either an allogeneic HSCT recipient or a stem cell or donor lymphocyte infusion donor (not recorded which). It is not recorded whose cells these are; they may come from a transplant donor. CDR3s include the opening cysteine and the closing phenylalanine or tryptophan. A D gene is named only where the DNA matches it firmly. Clone size appears in some rows only: once, few, many, or a class for an expanded clone.

J gene: TRBJ2-3; V gene: TRBV20-1; clone size: -; D gene: -; CDR3 DNA: TGCAGTGCTAGTGGGGACTTAAACATACCCATCACAGATACGCAGTATTTT; CDR3 protein: CSASGDLNIPITDTQYF
J gene: TRBJ2-5; V gene: TRBV5-1; clone size: many; D gene: -; CDR3 DNA: TGCGCCAGCAGCTTGGGTGCAGAAGAGACCCAGTACTTC; CDR3 protein: CASSLGAEETQYF
J gene: TRBJ2-1; V gene: TRBV29-1; clone size: few; D gene: -; CDR3 DNA: TGCAGCGTTGAAGATCCCCCCGGGGAGTTCTTC; CDR3 protein: CSVEDPPGEFF
J gene: TRBJ2-5; V gene: TRBV7-3; clone size: -; D gene: -; CDR3 DNA: TGTGCCAGCAGCGTCTCCAGGATGGGTGAGACCCAGTACTTC; CDR3 protein: CASSVSRMGETQYF
J gene: TRBJ1-3; V gene: TRBV7-6; clone size: -; D gene: -; CDR3 DNA: TGTGCCAGCAGCTTCGGTCCCGGATACTCTGGAAACACCATATATTTT; CDR3 protein: CASSFGPGYSGNTIYF
J gene: TRBJ2-5; V gene: TRBV12-3/TRBV12-4; clone size: few; D gene: -; CDR3 DNA: TGTGCCAGCAGTCCAGGGTATTGGGTGACCCAGTACTTC; CDR3 protein: CASSPGYWVTQYF
J gene: TRBJ2-3; V gene: TRBV10-3; clone size: few; D gene: -; CDR3 DNA: TGTGCCATCAGTGATCCCAGGGCCCTTAGCACAGATACGCAGTATTTT; CDR3 protein: CAISDPRALSTDTQYF
J gene: TRBJ1-1; V gene: TRBV6-2/TRBV6-3; clone size: -; D gene: -; CDR3 DNA: TGTGCCAGCAGTTACTCGGGGGGCGCCGGCACTGAAGCTTTCTTT; CDR3 protein: CASSYSGGAGTEAFF
J gene: TRBJ1-1; V gene: TRBV7-8; clone size: -; D gene: -; CDR3 DNA: TGTGCCAGCAGCTTAGCAGGGGTCGCGGACACTGAAGCTTTCTTT; CDR3 protein: CASSLAGVADTEAFF
J gene: TRBJ1-5; V gene: TRBV5-1; clone size: few; D gene: -; CDR3 DNA: TGCGCCAGTGGGGGGAATCAGCCCCAGCATTTT; CDR3 protein: CASGGNQPQHF
J gene: TRBJ2-1; V gene: TRBV6-1; clone size: few; D gene: TRBD2; CDR3 DNA: TGTGCCAGCACCAACCGGGGGGGGCGAGGGAATGAGCAGTTCTTC; CDR3 protein: CASTNRGGRGNEQFF
J gene: TRBJ1-1; V gene: TRBV29-1; clone size: few; D gene: -; CDR3 DNA: TGCAGCGTTGACAATACCACTGAAGCTTTCTTT; CDR3 protein: CSVDNTTEAFF
J gene: TRBJ2-5; V gene: TRBV6-6; clone size: -; D gene: TRBD2; CDR3 DNA: TGTGCTGGTGGCGGGGGGCCTGGGACCCAGTACTTC; CDR3 protein: CAGGGGPGTQYF
J gene: TRBJ2-7; V gene: TRBV24-1; clone size: -; D gene: -; CDR3 DNA: TGTGCCACCAGTAGAGGCGGTTCCTACGAGCAGTACTTC; CDR3 protein: CATSRGGSYEQYF
J gene: TRBJ2-7; V gene: TRBV7-9; clone size: -; D gene: -; CDR3 DNA: TGTGCCAGCACCAACAGCTACGAGCAGTACTTC; CDR3 protein: CASTNSYEQYF
J gene: TRBJ2-5; V gene: TRBV5-1; clone size: few; D gene: -; CDR3 DNA: TGCGCCAGCAGCTTACAACAGGATGCCCAAGAGACCCAGTACTTC; CDR3 protein: CASSLQQDAQETQYF
J gene: TRBJ2-7; V gene: TRBV24-1; clone size: -; D gene: -; CDR3 DNA: TGTGCCACCAGTGATCCGTACTCCTACGAGCAGTACTTC; CDR3 protein: CATSDPYSYEQYF
J gene: TRBJ2-7; V gene: TRBV7-8; clone size: few; D gene: TRBD2; CDR3 DNA: TGTGCCAGCAGCAGACTAGCGGGAGTCTACGAGCAGTACTTC; CDR3 protein: CASSRLAGVYEQYF
J gene: TRBJ2-7; V gene: TRBV20-1; clone size: -; D gene: TRBD2; CDR3 DNA: TGCAGTGCTAGAGACCGGGGGGGTTTTCGCTACGAGCAGTACTTC; CDR3 protein: CSARDRGGFRYEQYF
J gene: TRBJ2-1; V gene: TRBV10-3; clone size: many; D gene: -; CDR3 DNA: TGTGCCATCAGTGACGTGGCTAAGGAGCAGTTCTTC; CDR3 protein: CAISDVAKEQFF
J gene: TRBJ1-5; V gene: TRBV21-1; clone size: -; D gene: -; CDR3 DNA: TGTGCCAGCAGCCCCTTGAGCCGAGGTGCGGAGCCCCAGCATTTT; CDR3 protein: CASSPLSRGAEPQHF
J gene: TRBJ2-7; V gene: TRBV20-1; clone size: few; D gene: -; CDR3 DNA: TGCAGTGCTAAGACCCCATCGGCCCACGAGCAGTACTTC; CDR3 protein: CSAKTPSAHEQYF
J gene: TRBJ2-1; V gene: TRBV4-3; clone size: -; D gene: -; CDR3 DNA: TGCGCCAGCAGCCAAGACAATGGAAGGGGCTCTTACAATGAGCAGTTCTTC; CDR3 protein: CASSQDNGRGSYNEQFF
J gene: TRBJ1-6; V gene: TRBV9; clone size: few; D gene: -; CDR3 DNA: TGTGCCAGCAGCGTGGGCCCCGGGGTCTTTCTAAATTCACCCCTCCACTTT; CDR3 protein: CASSVGPGVFLNSPLHF
J gene: TRBJ1-2; V gene: TRBV20-1; clone size: few; D gene: -; CDR3 DNA: TGCAGTGCTAGAGATTACTCGGCACCTCGGCGGAGGTATGGCTACACCTTC; CDR3 protein: CSARDYSAPRRRYGYTF
J gene: TRBJ1-2; V gene: TRBV7-2; clone size: -; D gene: -; CDR3 DNA: TGTGCCAGCAGTACATCTGTTCGATTTACCTTC; CDR3 protein: CASSTSVRFTF
J gene: TRBJ1-2; V gene: TRBV10-3; clone size: few; D gene: -; CDR3 DNA: TGTGCCATCAGTGACAAGGGCATAGCTAACTATGGCTACACCTTC; CDR3 protein: CAISDKGIANYGYTF
J gene: TRBJ2-5; V gene: TRBV4-3; clone size: few; D gene: -; CDR3 DNA: TGCGCCAGCAGCCAAGAGCTGGGGAGTTTTGGCCAGTACTTC; CDR3 protein: CASSQELGSFGQYF
J gene: TRBJ1-4; V gene: TRBV4-1; clone size: few; D gene: -; CDR3 DNA: TGCGCCAGCAGCCCCCTCGGGGGTTTAAGCACTAATGAAAAACTGTTTTTT; CDR3 protein: CASSPLGGLSTNEKLFF
J gene: TRBJ2-5; V gene: TRBV4-2; clone size: many; D gene: TRBD2; CDR3 DNA: TGTGCCAGCAGCGTAAGCGGGGCTACACAAGAGACCCAGTACTTC; CDR3 protein: CASSVSGATQETQYF
J gene: TRBJ1-5; V gene: TRBV6-1; clone size: -; D gene: TRBD1; CDR3 DNA: TGTGCCAGCAGTGAGATGACAGGGTACAATCAGCCCCAGCATTTT; CDR3 protein: CASSEMTGYNQPQHF
J gene: TRBJ2-5; V gene: TRBV2; clone size: once; D gene: TRBD1; CDR3 DNA: TGTGCCAGCAGGGGGGACAGGGCGTCCCAGTACTTC; CDR3 protein: CASRGDRASQYF
J gene: TRBJ2-3; V gene: TRBV20-1; clone size: -; D gene: TRBD2; CDR3 DNA: TGCAGTGCGGAGGGGCGGGGGGGCCGAGATACGCAGTATTTT; CDR3 protein: CSAEGRGGRDTQYF
J gene: TRBJ1-1; V gene: TRBV7-9; clone size: few; D gene: TRBD1; CDR3 DNA: TGTGCCAGCAGCTTTGGACAGGCCCCCAACACTGAAGCTTTCTTT; CDR3 protein: CASSFGQAPNTEAFF